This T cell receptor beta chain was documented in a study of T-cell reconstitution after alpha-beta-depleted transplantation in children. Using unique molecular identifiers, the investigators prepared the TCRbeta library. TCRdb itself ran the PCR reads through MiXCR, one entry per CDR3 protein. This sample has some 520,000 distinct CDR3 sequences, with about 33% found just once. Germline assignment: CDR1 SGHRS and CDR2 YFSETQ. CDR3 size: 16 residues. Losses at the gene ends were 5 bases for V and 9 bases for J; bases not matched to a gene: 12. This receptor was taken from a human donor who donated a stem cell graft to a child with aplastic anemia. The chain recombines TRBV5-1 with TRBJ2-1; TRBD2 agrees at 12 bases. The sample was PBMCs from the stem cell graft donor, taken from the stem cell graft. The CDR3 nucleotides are TGCGCCAGCAGACACGGACTAGCGGGACCGGTCGGTGAGCAGTTCTTC. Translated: CASRHGLAGPVGEQFF.